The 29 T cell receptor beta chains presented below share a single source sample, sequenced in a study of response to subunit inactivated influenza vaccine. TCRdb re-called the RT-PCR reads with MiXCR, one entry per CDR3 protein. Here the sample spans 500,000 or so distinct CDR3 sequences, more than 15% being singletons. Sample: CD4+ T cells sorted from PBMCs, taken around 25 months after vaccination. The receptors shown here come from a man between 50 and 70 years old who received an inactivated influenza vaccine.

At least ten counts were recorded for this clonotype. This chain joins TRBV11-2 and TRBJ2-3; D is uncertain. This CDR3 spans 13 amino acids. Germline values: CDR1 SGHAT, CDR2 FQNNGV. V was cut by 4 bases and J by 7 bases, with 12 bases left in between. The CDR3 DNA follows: TGTGCCAGCAGCTCCCCCCTGTCAAATACGCAGTATTTT. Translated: CASSSPLSNTQYF.

In DNA, the CDR3 is TGTGCCAGCAGCTTAATGCAGGGGGCAAGGTACGAGCAGTACTTC. This encodes CASSLMQGARYEQYF. This chain joins TRBV7-9 and TRBJ2-7; the match to TRBD1 covers 8 bases. The V segment lost 2 bases and the J segment 4 bases; nucleotides outside the gene matches: 7. The CDR3 is 15 amino acids. CDR1 is SEHNR and CDR2 is FQNEAQ in the germline V gene (reference sequence).

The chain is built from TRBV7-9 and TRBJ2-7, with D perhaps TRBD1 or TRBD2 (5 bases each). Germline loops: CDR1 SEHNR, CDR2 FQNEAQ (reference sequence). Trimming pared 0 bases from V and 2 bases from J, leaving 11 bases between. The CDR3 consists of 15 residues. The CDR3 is CASSLAHQGPYEQYF. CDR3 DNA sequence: TGTGCCAGCAGCTTAGCGCATCAGGGACCCTACGAGCAGTACTTC.

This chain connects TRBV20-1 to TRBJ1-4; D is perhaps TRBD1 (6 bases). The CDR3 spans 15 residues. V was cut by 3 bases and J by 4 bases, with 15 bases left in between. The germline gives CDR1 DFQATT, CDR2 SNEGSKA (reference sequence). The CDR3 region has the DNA TGCAGTGCTAGCCCGTGGGGGGCGGGTAATGAAAAACTGTTTTTT. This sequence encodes CSASPWGAGNEKLFF.

CDR3 DNA sequence: TGCGCCAGCAGCCAAGATATCGAGGCAAGAGCTTTCTTT. It is translated as CASSQDIEARAFF. The chain recombines TRBV4-3 with TRBJ1-1; D not certain. Trimming stripped 0 bases from V and 10 bases from J, with 12 bases between. The CDR3 has 13 residues. Germline V lookup: CDR1 LGHNA, CDR2 YSLEER.

The CDR3 reads CSALGQGQSGGYTF. CDR3 DNA sequence: TGCAGTGCCCTGGGGCAGGGGCAGTCGGGTGGCTACACCTTC. V gene TRBV20-1 combines with J gene TRBJ1-2; D may be TRBD1 (6 bases). The V end was cut by 6 bases, the J end by 7 bases, with 21 bases between. From germline, CDR1 is DFQATT and CDR2 SNEGSKA (reference sequence). This CDR3 has 14 amino acids.

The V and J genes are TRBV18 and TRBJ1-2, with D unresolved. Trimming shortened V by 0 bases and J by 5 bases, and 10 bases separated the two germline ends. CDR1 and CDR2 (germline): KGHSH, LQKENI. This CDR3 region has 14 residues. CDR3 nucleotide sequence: TGTGCCAGCTCACCACCGGGGTCTTTTTATGGCTACACCTTC. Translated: CASSPPGSFYGYTF. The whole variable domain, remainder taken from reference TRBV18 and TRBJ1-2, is NAGVMQNPRHLVRRRGQEARLRCSPMKGHSHVYWYRQLPEEGLKFMVYLQKENIIDESGMPKERFSAEFPKEGPSILRIQQVVRGDSAAYFCASSPPGSFYGYTFGSGTRLTVV.

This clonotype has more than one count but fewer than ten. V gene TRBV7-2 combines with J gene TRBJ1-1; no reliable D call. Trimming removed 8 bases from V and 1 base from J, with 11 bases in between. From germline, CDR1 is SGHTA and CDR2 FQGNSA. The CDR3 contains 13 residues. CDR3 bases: TGTGCCAGCCTTCGGGCCCCGAACACTGAAGCTTTCTTT. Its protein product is CASLRAPNTEAFF. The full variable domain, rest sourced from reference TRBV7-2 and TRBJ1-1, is GAGVSQSPSNKVTEKGKDVELRCDPISGHTALYWYRQSLGQGLEFLIYFQGNSAPDKSGLPSDRFSAERTGGSVSTLTIQRTQQEDSAVYLCASLRAPNTEAFFGQGTRLTVV.

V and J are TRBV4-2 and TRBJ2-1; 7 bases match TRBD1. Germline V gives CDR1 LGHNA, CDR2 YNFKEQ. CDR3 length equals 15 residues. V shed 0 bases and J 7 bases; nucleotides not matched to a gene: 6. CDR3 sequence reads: CASSQDAAGGNEQFF. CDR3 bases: TGTGCCAGCAGCCAAGATGCGGCAGGGGGAAATGAGCAGTTCTTC.

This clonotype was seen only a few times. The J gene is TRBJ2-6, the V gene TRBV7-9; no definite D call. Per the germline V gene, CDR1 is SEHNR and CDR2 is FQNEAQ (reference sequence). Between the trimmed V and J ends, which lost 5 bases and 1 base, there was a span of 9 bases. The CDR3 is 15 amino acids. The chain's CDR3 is CASSHSLSGANVLTF. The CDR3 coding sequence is TGTGCCAGCAGCCACAGCCTATCTGGGGCCAACGTCCTGACTTTC.

CDR3 in amino acids: CASSLAGRGYEQYF. The DNA for the CDR3 is TGCGCCAGCAGCTTGGCCGGCAGGGGCTACGAGCAGTACTTC. V gene TRBV5-1 combines with J gene TRBJ2-7; D might be TRBD1 (6 bases). Germline V gives CDR1 SGHRS, CDR2 YFSETQ. Trimming shortened V by 0 bases and J by 3 bases, and 10 bases separated the two germline ends. The CDR3 spans 14 residues.

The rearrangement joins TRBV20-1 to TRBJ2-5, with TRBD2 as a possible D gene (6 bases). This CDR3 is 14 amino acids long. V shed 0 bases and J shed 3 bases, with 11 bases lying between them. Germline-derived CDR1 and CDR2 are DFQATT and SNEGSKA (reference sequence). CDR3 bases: TGCAGTGCTAGAGATTGGGGCGGGGAAGAGACCCAGTACTTC. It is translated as CSARDWGGEETQYF.

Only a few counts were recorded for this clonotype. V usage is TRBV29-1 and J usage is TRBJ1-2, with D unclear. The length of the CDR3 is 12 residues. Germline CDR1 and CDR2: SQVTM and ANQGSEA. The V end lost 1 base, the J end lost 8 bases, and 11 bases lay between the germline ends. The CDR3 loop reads CSVEGRPVGYTF. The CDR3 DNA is TGCAGCGTTGAAGGCAGACCAGTGGGCTACACCTTC.

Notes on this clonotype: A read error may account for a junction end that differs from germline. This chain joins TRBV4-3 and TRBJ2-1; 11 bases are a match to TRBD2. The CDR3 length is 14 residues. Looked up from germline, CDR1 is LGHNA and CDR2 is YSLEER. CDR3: CASSQAGLAAEQFF. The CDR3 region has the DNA TGCGCTAGCAGCCAAGCGGGACTAGCGGCCGAGCAGTTCTTC.

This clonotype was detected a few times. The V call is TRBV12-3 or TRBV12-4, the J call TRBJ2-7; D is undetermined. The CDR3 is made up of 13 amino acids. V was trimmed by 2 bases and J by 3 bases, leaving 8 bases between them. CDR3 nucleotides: TGTGCCAGCAGTTTATTACATGGCTACGAGCAGTACTTC. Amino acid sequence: CASSLLHGYEQYF.

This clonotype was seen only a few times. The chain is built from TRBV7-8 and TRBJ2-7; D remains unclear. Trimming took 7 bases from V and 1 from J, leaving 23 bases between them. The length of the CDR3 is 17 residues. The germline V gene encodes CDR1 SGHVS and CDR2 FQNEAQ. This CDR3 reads CASTVGSATGQSYEQYF. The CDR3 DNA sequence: TGTGCCAGCACCGTTGGGTCCGCGACGGGCCAATCCTACGAGCAGTACTTC.

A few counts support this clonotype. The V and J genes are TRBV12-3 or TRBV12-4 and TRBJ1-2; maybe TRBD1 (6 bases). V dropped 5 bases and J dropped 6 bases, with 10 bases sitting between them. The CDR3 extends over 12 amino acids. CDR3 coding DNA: TGTGCCAGCAGTGCCTACAGGGATGGCTACACCTTC. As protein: CASSAYRDGYTF.

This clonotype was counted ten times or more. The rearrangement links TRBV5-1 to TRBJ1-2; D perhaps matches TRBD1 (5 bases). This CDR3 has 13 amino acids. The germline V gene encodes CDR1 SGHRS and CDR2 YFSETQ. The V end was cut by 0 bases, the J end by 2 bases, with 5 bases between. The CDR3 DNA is TGCGCCAGCAGCTTGGAGGGGAACTATGGCTACACCTTC. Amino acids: CASSLEGNYGYTF.

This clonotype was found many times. CDR3 amino acids: CASSRRGRDQPQHF. For the CDR3, the DNA is TGTGCCAGCAGTCGTAGGGGGCGCGATCAGCCCCAGCATTTT. V and J are TRBV12-3 or TRBV12-4 and TRBJ1-5; 7 nucleotides line up with TRBD1. CDR3 size: 14 residues. The ends lost 5 bases at V and 5 bases at J; junction bases unmatched: 6.

CDR3: CASRPRLEGGWAKETQYF. Here the CDR3 DNA reads TGCGCCAGCAGGCCAAGATTAGAGGGAGGCTGGGCAAAAGAGACCCAGTACTTC. The gene calls are TRBV4-1 and TRBJ2-5, with D perhaps matching TRBD2 (6 bases). The V end lost 6 bases, the J end lost 3 bases, and 26 bases lay between the germline ends. Germline loops: CDR1 MGHRA, CDR2 YSYEKL. The CDR3 length is 18 residues.

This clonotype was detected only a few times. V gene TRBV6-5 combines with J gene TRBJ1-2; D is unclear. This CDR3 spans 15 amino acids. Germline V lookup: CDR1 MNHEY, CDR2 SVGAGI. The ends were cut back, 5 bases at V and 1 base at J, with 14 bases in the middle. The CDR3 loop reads CASSIRPEINYGYTF. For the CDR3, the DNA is TGTGCCAGCAGTATACGGCCCGAAATTAACTATGGCTACACCTTC.

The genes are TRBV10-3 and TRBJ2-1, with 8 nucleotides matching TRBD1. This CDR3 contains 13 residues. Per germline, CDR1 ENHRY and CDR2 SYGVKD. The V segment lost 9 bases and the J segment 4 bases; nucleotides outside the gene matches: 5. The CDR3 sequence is CAIQGGVYNEQFF. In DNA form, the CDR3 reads TGTGCCATACAGGGGGGAGTATACAATGAGCAGTTCTTC.

The CDR3 protein is CSAMDSPVIEAFF. The CDR3 DNA reads as TGCAGTGCGATGGACAGCCCCGTGATTGAAGCTTTCTTT. This chain joins TRBV20-1 and TRBJ1-1, with D possibly being TRBD1 (6 bases). V was shortened by 6 bases and J by 7 bases, with 18 bases between the two germline ends. Germline V lookup: CDR1 DFQATT, CDR2 SNEGSKA (reference sequence). The CDR3 is 13 amino acids.

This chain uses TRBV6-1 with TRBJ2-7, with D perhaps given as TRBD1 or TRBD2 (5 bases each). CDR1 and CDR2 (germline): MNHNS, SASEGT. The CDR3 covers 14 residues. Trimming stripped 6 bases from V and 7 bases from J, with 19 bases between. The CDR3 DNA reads TGTGCCAGCAGGACCGGGACGGCACTCGGGGAGCAGTACTTC. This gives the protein CASRTGTALGEQYF.

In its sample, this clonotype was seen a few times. CDR3 region: CASSLSQGSNQPQHF. CDR3 DNA sequence: TGTGCCAGCAGCTTATCTCAGGGGAGCAATCAGCCCCAGCATTTT. This sequence joins TRBV7-9 and TRBJ1-5, with D perhaps TRBD1 (6 bases). The CDR3 has 15 residues. Germline CDR1 is SEHNR and CDR2 is FQNEAQ (reference sequence). Trimming left V 2 bases short and J 1 base short, with 9 bases between. The full variable domain, in which reference TRBV7-9 and TRBJ1-5 provide the parts outside the CDR3, is DTGVSQNPRHKITKRGQNVTFRCDPISEHNRLYWYRQTLGQGPEFLTYFQNEAQLEKSRLLSDRFSAERPKGSFSTLEIQRTEQGDSAMYLCASSLSQGSNQPQHFGDGTRLSIL.

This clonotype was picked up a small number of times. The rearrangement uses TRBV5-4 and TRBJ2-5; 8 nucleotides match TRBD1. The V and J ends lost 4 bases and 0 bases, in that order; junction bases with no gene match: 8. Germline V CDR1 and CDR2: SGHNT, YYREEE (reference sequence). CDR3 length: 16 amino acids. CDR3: CASSTGQGLYQETQYF. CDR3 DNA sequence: TGTGCCAGCAGCACAGGACAGGGTCTGTACCAAGAGACCCAGTACTTC.

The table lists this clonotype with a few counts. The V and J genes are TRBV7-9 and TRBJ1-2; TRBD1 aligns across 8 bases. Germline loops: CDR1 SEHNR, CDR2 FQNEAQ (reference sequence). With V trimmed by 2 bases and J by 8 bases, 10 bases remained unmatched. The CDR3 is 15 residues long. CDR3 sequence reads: CASSLTITGGGGYTF. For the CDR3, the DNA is TGTGCCAGCAGCTTAACAATCACAGGGGGAGGAGGCTACACCTTC.

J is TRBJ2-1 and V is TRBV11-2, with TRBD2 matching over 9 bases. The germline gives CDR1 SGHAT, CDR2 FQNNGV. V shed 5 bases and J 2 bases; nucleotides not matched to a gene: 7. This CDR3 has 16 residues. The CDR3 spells CASSPLTSGTYNEQFF. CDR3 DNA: TGTGCCAGCAGCCCTTTGACTAGCGGTACCTACAATGAGCAGTTCTTC.

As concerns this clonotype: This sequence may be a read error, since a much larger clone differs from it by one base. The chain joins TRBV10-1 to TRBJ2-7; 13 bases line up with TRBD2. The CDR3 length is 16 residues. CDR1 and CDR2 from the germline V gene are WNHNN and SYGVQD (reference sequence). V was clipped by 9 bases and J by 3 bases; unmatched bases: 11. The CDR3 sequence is CASPAGLAGTYYEQYF. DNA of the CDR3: TGCGCCAGTCCCGCGGGACTAGCGGGGACTTACTACGAGCAGTACTTC.